The entry that follows covers one T cell receptor beta chain sequence. Its antigen is as yet unknown. Repertoires were generated with immunoSEQ multiplex PCR, while TCRdb's copy carries only in-frame clones and drops some. The sample carries roughly 140,000 clones, around 90% recorded once. The data were taken from a study of T cell responses to AZD1222 COVID-19 vaccine. Findings of the study overall: The study found vaccine-associated CD4 TCRs spanning spike, dominant at 160-218 and 743-854.

The material was peripheral blood, obtained on day 0 of MenACWY control vaccination. The TCR sequence derives from an adult in good health.

This CDR3 reads CASSSLSGSTNEKLFF. As DNA, the CDR3 is TGTGCCAGCAGCTCCTTATCAGGTTCAACTAATGAAAAACTGTTTTTT. J is TRBJ1-4 and V is TRBV5-4; D call uncertain. Trimming removed 3 bases at V and 0 bases at J, with 12 bases between. This CDR3 has 16 amino acids. CDR1 is SGHNT and CDR2 is YYREEE in the germline V gene (reference sequence).